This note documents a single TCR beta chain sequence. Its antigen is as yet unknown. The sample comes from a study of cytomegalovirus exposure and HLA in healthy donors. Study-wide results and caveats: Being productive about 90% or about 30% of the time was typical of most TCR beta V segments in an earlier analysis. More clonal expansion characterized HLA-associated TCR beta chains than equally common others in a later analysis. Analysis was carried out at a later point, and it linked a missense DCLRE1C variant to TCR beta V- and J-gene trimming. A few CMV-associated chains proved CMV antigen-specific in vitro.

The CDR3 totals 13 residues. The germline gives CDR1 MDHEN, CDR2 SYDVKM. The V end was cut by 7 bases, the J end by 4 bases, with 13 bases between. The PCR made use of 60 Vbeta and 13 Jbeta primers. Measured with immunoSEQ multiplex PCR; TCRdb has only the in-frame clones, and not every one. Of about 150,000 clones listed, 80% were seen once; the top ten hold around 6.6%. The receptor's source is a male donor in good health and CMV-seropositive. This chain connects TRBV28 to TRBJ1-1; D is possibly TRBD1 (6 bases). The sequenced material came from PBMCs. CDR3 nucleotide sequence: TGTGCCAGCACCCGAAGGGGGGGCACTGAAGCTTTCTTT. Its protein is CASTRRGGTEAFF.